This T cell receptor beta chain came from a study of regulatory T cells in long-lasting Graves disease. Germline V lookup: CDR1 SNHLY, CDR2 FYNNEI. The CDR3 length is 18 residues. After removal of 1 base from V and 3 bases from J, the junction contained 12 bases not matched to a gene. According to the study, TCR beta libraries were built with iRepertoire HTBI primers and CDR3-region Arm-PCR. Authors' methods: In the combined samples, 62 TRBV and approximately 15 TRBJ segments were identified. TCRdb re-called the multiplex PCR reads with MiXCR, one entry per CDR3 protein. The V and J calls were determined by TCRdb, not by the authors. The table has some 340,000 distinct CDR3 sequences, 12% seen once. Time point noted: newly diagnosed GD, antithyroid drugs for less than 3 months. RNA isolated from PBMCs was used to make the TCR library. Graves' disease diagnoses followed American Thyroid Association guidelines.

This sample also belongs to another study, concerning T cells in Graves' hyperthyroidism and ophthalmopathy. From that report: Among thyroid clonotypes expanded above 0.001, most also appeared in blood. Model output signaled ophthalmopathy a median roughly 6.1 months ahead of onset.

This clonotype was sampled from a woman between 18 and 29 years old with Graves disease. The genes are TRBV2 and TRBJ2-5; 9 nucleotides line up with TRBD2. This specimen consisted of peripheral blood mononuclear cells (PBMCs), obtained at new diagnosis, from a patient treated with antithyroid drugs. The CDR3 sequence: CASSEGFGSGGYEETQYF. The CDR3 nucleotides read TGTGCCAGCAGTGAAGGCTTCGGTAGCGGGGGCTACGAAGAGACCCAGTACTTC.